The sequence of this TCR beta chain was determined in a study of T-cell reconstitution after alpha-beta-depleted transplantation in children. The CDR3 loop spans 16 amino acids. From germline, CDR1 is LGHNA and CDR2 YSLEER. Trimming took 2 bases from V and 3 from J, leaving 17 bases between them. Unique molecular identifiers tagged the TCRbeta library. TCRdb used MiXCR to reprocess the PCR reads, holding one entry per CDR3 protein. The sample has some 200,000 distinct CDR3 sequences, 6.3% seen once; the top ten hold 4.5% to 5.5%. This clonotype occurred many times. What it binds is unknown. Findings and caveats of the study: Some patients owed their high day-60 TCRbeta diversity to surviving recipient T cells and thymic progenitors. The main origin of T-cell counts and diversity one year after transplant was newly produced T cells. At around two months after transplant, the alpha-beta T cells were reportedly derived from several hundred expanded clones that came from non-depleted graft cells.

The receptor was isolated from a girl less than two years old with combined immunodeficiency, due to receive a stem cell transplant. This chain links TRBV4-3 with TRBJ2-7; possible D gene TRBD1, 6 bases. This material consisted of PBMCs, taken before TCRalphabeta/CD19-depleted stem cell transplant. CDR3 nucleotide sequence: TGCGCCAGCAGCCAATCCGACCCACAGGGTGGCTACGAGCAGTACTTC. Translating it yields CASSQSDPQGGYEQYF.